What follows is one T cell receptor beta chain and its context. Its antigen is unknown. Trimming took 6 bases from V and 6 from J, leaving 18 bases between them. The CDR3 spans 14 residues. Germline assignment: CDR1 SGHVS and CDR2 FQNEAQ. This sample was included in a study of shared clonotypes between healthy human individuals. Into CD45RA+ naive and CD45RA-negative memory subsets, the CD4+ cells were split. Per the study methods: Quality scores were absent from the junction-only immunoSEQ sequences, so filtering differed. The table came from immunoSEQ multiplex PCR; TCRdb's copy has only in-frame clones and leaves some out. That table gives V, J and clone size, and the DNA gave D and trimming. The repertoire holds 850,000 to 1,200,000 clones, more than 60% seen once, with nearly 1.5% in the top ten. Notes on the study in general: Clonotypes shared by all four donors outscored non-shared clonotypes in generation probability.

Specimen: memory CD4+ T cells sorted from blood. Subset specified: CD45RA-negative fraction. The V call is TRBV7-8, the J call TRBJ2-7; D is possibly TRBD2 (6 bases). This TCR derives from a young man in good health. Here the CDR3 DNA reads TGTGCCAGCAGTAGCCGGGACTCCGCTGTCGAGCAGTACTTC. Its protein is CASSSRDSAVEQYF. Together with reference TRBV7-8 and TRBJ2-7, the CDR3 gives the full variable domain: GAGVSQSPRYKVAKRGQDVALRCDPISGHVSLFWYQQALGQGPEFLTYFQNEAQLDKSGLPSDRFFAERPEGSVSTLKIQRTQQEDSAVYLCASSSRDSAVEQYFGPGTRLTVT.